The 2 T cell receptor beta chains below were found in one sample sequenced in a study of blood T cell repertoires in COVID-19. Profiling relied on immunoSEQ multiplex PCR, and the TCRdb table lists in-frame clones only, not all of them. The table records 150,000 to 200,000 clones, approximately 86% of them present only once. The sequencing input was peripheral blood. All receptors derive from a woman under 40 with active or convalescent COVID-19.

The table lists this clone with a count of one. The V gene is TRBV9, the J gene TRBJ2-5; 10 nucleotides agree with TRBD1. The CDR3 loop spans 15 amino acids. V dropped 4 bases and J dropped 5; count of bases not matched to a gene: 8. Germline assignment: CDR1 SGDLS and CDR2 YYNGEE. CDR3: CASSLGTGVFETQYF. CDR3 sequence (DNA): TGTGCCAGCAGCCTAGGGACAGGGGTATTCGAGACCCAGTACTTC.

DNA of the CDR3: TGTGCCACCAGTGGGCCAATAACCCCGGCAGGGCGGTGCTCACCCCTCCACTTT. Translated: CATSGPITPAGRCSPLHF. The V and J genes are TRBV24-1 and TRBJ1-6; D perhaps matches TRBD1 (5 bases). The V end lost 5 bases, the J end lost 10 bases, and 26 bases lay between the germline ends. This CDR3 contains 18 residues. Looked up from germline, CDR1 is KGHDR and CDR2 is SFDVKD.